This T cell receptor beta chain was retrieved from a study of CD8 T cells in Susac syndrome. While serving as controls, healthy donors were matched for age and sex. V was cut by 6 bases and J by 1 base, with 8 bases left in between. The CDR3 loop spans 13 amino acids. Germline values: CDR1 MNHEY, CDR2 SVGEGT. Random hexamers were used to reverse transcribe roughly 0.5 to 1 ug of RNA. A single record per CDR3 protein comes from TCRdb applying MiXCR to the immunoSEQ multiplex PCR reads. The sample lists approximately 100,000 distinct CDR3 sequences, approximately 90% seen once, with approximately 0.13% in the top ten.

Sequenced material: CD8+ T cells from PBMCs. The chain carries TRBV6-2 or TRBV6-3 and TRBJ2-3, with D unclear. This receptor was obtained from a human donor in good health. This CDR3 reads CASRTSGTDTQYF. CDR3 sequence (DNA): TGTGCCAGCAGGACCAGCGGCACAGATACGCAGTATTTT.